The clone carrying this T cell receptor (beta chain) was seen repeatedly, ten times or more. Its antigen is as yet unknown. Gene names are mouse gene names. The read finishes 4 residues shy of the CDR3 end, and the germline J gene is used to complete it. The record originates from a study of CD8+ T cells in alopecia areata. CDR3 length: 15 amino acids. From germline, CDR1 is NNHDY and CDR2 SYVADS. V was clipped by 2 bases and J by 0 bases, with 10 bases between them. Regarding the study as a whole: Scalp lesions, especially in alopecia totalis/universalis, had higher clonality than normal scalp.

RNA extraction and reverse transcription yielded cDNA as sequencing template. The data were produced by immunoSEQ multiplex PCR, yet TCRdb's version contains in-frame clones alone and is incomplete. This sample has roughly 260,000 clones and no singletons, with about 1.2% in the ten largest. Cells from pooled cutaneous lymph nodes were sorted by CD4, CD8alpha, NKG2D, NKG2ACE and other markers. Sequenced sample: CD4+ T cells sorted from a lymph node. The genes are TRBV13-3 and TRBJ2-3, with D possibly matching TRBD1 (6 bases). The TCR was taken from a C3H/HeJ mouse with alopecia areata. The strain bears MHC haplotype H2-k. CDR3: CASSEGTISAETLYF. The CDR3 bases that were read are TGTGCCAGCAGTGAGGGGACAATTAGTGCAGAA.